This entry lists 27 T cell receptor beta chains sequenced from one sample in a study of cytomegalovirus exposure and HLA in healthy donors (dated 2017 in TCRdb). The method was the immunoSEQ multiplex PCR assay. For the multiplex PCR, a mixture combining 60 forward primers for TCR Vbeta segments and 13 reverse primers for TCR Jbeta segments was used. TCRdb took over this immuneACCESS table, retaining in-frame rearrangements with V and J assigned. Such tables are incomplete; in checked studies, under half of the missing clones stem from an unresolved V gene, and the remainder is unexplained. The sample profile shows fewer than 140,000 clones; roughly four fifths of them were found once. The ten top clones hold around 5.8% of the sample. Sequenced input: PBMCs. The origin of the receptors is a woman between 50 and 59 years old in good health and CMV-seropositive.

This clone has only a few counts. The rearrangement joins TRBV6-1 to TRBJ1-1; a weak D match, TRBD1 (5 bases). The CDR3 has 13 amino acids. V lost 4 bases to trimming and J lost 1 base, with 7 bases between them. Germline V gene data show CDR1 as MNHNS and CDR2 as SASEGT. The CDR3: CASSVDRNTEAFF. In nucleotides, the CDR3 is TGTGCCAGCAGTGTTGACAGGAACACTGAAGCTTTCTTT.

This chain joins TRBV30 and TRBJ1-3; D remains ambiguous. The V end was cut by 4 bases, the J end by 2 bases, with 6 bases between. Per the germline V gene, CDR1 is GTSNPN and CDR2 is SVGIG (reference sequence). This CDR3 has 12 amino acids. The DNA of the CDR3 is TGTGCCTGGATTACTCCTGGAAACACCATATATTTT. This gives the protein CAWITPGNTIYF.

The V and J genes are TRBV27 and TRBJ1-5; 9 nucleotides match TRBD1. Trimming at V came to 1 base and at J to 5 bases, leaving 24 bases not matched to a gene. Looked up from germline, CDR1 is MNHEY and CDR2 is SMNVEV (reference sequence). CDR3 length: 22 amino acids. In DNA form, the CDR3 reads TGTGCCAGCAGTTTATTTGTCCCCGGGGCAGCCTGGGCGGGACAGGGAGATCAGCCCCAGCATTTT. Translated, it gives CASSLFVPGAAWAGQGDQPQHF.

This clone was seen a few times. V and J are TRBV2 and TRBJ2-3; 12 bases agree with TRBD2. Germline V gives CDR1 SNHLY, CDR2 FYNNEI. J gave up 9 bases and V 4 bases, and 8 bases lay outside the gene matches. This CDR3 region has 15 residues. CDR3 nucleotide sequence: TGTGCCAGCAGTGCTAGCGGGGGGGCCTTCAACACGCAGTATTTT. Its translation: CASSASGGAFNTQYF.

The V call is TRBV13, the J call TRBJ2-7; TRBD1 agrees at 9 bases. V dropped 2 bases and J dropped 5; count of bases not matched to a gene: 7. There are 15 residues in the CDR3. The germline V gene has CDR1 PRHDT and CDR2 FYEKMQ (reference sequence). The CDR3 DNA follows: TGTGCCAGCAGCTTAATGGGACAGGGAGCCCACGAGCAGTACTTC. The encoded protein is CASSLMGQGAHEQYF.

The CDR3 bases are TGTGCCAGCAGTCCCGACATTGCATACTCCTACGAGCAGTACTTC. Protein: CASSPDIAYSYEQYF. J is TRBJ2-5 and V is TRBV28; D remains ambiguous. The end of the DNA is better explained by TRBJ2-7, so the J call may be wrong. CDR3 length equals 15 residues. Germline V gives CDR1 MDHEN, CDR2 SYDVKM.

The chain couples TRBV6-5 to TRBJ2-2, with 8 bases identical to TRBD2. Trimming removed 1 base from V and 7 bases from J; junction bases left unmatched: 5. CDR1 MNHEY and CDR2 SVGAGI come from the germline V gene. The CDR3 loop spans 15 amino acids. The DNA for the CDR3 is TGTGCCAGCAGTTACTTCGGGGGGGCGATCGGGGAGCTGTTTTTT. Protein sequence: CASSYFGGAIGELFF.

This chain connects TRBV25-1 to TRBJ1-1, with 10 bases fitting TRBD1. CDR1 and CDR2 from the germline V gene are MGHDK and SYGVNS. The CDR3 has 16 residues. The J segment lost 1 base and the V segment lost 5 bases, leaving 7 bases of the junction unmatched. CDR3 sequence reads: CASSRIRDRGNTEAFF. CDR3 in DNA: TGTGCCAGCAGTCGAATCAGGGACAGGGGGAACACTGAAGCTTTCTTT.

The chain recombines TRBV28 with TRBJ2-5; 10 nucleotides align to TRBD2. CDR3 length equals 15 residues. CDR1 is MDHEN, CDR2 SYDVKM, per germline. V gave up 7 bases and J gave up 2 bases; unmatched junction bases: 7. The CDR3 DNA reads as TGTGCCAGCACTAGCCGGACTAGCGGACAAGAGACCCAGTACTTC. Amino acid sequence: CASTSRTSGQETQYF.

The rearrangement uses TRBV27 and TRBJ1-1, with a weak D call TRBD1 (6 bases). V was shortened by 6 bases and J by 7 bases, with 18 bases between the two germline ends. This CDR3 region has 14 residues. Germline V gives CDR1 MNHEY, CDR2 SMNVEV (reference sequence). The CDR3 spells CASSLQGPRGEAFF. CDR3 nucleotides: TGTGCCAGCAGCCTCCAGGGCCCCAGGGGTGAAGCTTTCTTT.

This chain joins TRBV11-2 and TRBJ2-7; tentative D call: TRBD1 (8 bases). V was cut by 5 bases and J by 4 bases, with 18 bases left in between. This CDR3 is 15 amino acids long. Germline assignment: CDR1 SGHAT and CDR2 FQNNGV. The chain's CDR3 is CASSHRGGEGYEQYF. The CDR3, as DNA: TGTGCCAGCAGCCACAGGGGGGGTGAGGGTTACGAGCAGTACTTC.

This chain uses TRBV10-1 with TRBJ1-6; D remains ambiguous. V shed 7 bases and J shed 5 bases, with 18 bases lying between them. Germline V lookup: CDR1 WNHNN, CDR2 SYGVQD (reference sequence). The length of the CDR3 is 16 residues. CDR3: CASNSRWARHNSPLHF. The CDR3 DNA follows: TGCGCCAGCAACTCCCGGTGGGCCAGGCATAATTCACCCCTCCACTTT.

This rearrangement joins TRBV7-2 to TRBJ1-3; 7 nucleotides match TRBD1. There are 14 residues in the CDR3. V gave up 4 bases and J gave up 3 bases; unmatched junction bases: 3. Germline V gives CDR1 SGHTA, CDR2 FQGNSA. CDR3 sequence reads: CASSSQGNGNTIYF. The CDR3 DNA follows: TGTGCCAGCAGCTCACAGGGGAATGGAAACACCATATATTTT.

CDR3 protein: CASSIQGPDTQYF. Written as DNA, the CDR3 is TGTGCCAGCAGTATACAGGGCCCAGATACGCAGTATTTT. This rearrangement joins TRBV27 to TRBJ2-3; possibly TRBD1 for D (6 bases). Looked up from germline, CDR1 is MNHEY and CDR2 is SMNVEV (reference sequence). V was cut by 5 bases and J by 4 bases, with 10 bases left in between. This CDR3 region has 13 residues.

This sequence joins TRBV28 and TRBJ1-1; a possible D gene is TRBD1 (6 bases). Trimming took off 5 bases at V and 2 bases at J, with 15 bases between the two ends. The CDR3 extends over 15 amino acids. Per germline, CDR1 MDHEN and CDR2 SYDVKM. This chain's CDR3 is CASSTPLRGNTEAFF. As DNA, the CDR3 is TGTGCCAGCAGTACTCCCCTCAGGGGAAACACTGAAGCTTTCTTT.

The chain carries TRBV9 and TRBJ1-2, with TRBD1 identical over 8 bases. The CDR3 extends over 16 amino acids. Looked up from germline, CDR1 is SGDLS and CDR2 is YYNGEE. The V segment lost 0 bases and the J segment 8 bases; nucleotides outside the gene matches: 12. The CDR3, as DNA: TGTGCCAGCAGCGTAGGAGGGACAGGCCTGGCTTGGGGCTACACCTTC. Its translation is CASSVGGTGLAWGYTF.

This chain links TRBV6-1 with TRBJ2-5, with 8 bases that match TRBD2. The CDR3 covers 13 residues. The germline gives CDR1 MNHNS, CDR2 SASEGT. The trim removed 5 bases at V and 5 bases at J, leaving 4 bases unmatched. The CDR3 coding sequence is TGTGCCAGCAGTCCTCGACTAGCGGAGACCCAGTACTTC. Amino acids: CASSPRLAETQYF.

Comment on this clone: An end of the junction differs from the germline gene, which may be a read error. The chain has TRBV5-1 and TRBJ2-5; D might be TRBD1 (5 bases). CDR3 length: 14 amino acids. Germline V gives CDR1 SGHRS, CDR2 YFSETQ. The CDR3 region is CASSLASTGSNVDF. Written as DNA, the CDR3 is TGCGCCAGCAGCTTGGCCAGTACAGGATCTAACGTGGACTTC.

The chain recombines TRBV4-3 with TRBJ1-2; D is perhaps TRBD1 (6 bases). V dropped 0 bases and J dropped 4 bases, with 12 bases sitting between them. The CDR3 is 15 amino acids. Germline lookup yields CDR1 LGHNA and CDR2 YSLEER. CDR3 loop: CASSQDRGARYGYTF. The CDR3 nucleotides are TGCGCCAGCAGCCAAGATCGGGGGGCCCGCTATGGCTACACCTTC.

The V gene is TRBV4-2, the J gene TRBJ2-5; perhaps TRBD2 as D (5 bases). CDR1 is LGHNA and CDR2 is YNFKEQ in the germline V gene. V gave up 1 base and J gave up 5 bases, with 11 bases separating them. The CDR3 has 14 residues. This CDR3 is CASSQAGVYETQYF. The CDR3 DNA reads as TGTGCCAGCAGCCAAGCCGGGGTATACGAGACCCAGTACTTC.

The CDR3 region has the DNA TGTGCCAGCAGCTTTCTAGCCAGGGGCTACAATGAGCAGTTCTTC. Its protein product is CASSFLARGYNEQFF. The rearrangement uses TRBV5-6 and TRBJ2-1; D is possibly TRBD1 (6 bases). There are 15 residues in the CDR3. The germline V and J ends were trimmed by 2 bases and 3 bases, with 12 bases remaining between them. The V gene's germline CDR1 is SGHDT and CDR2 YYEEEE.

The V gene is TRBV5-4, the J gene TRBJ2-5; D might be TRBD1 (6 bases). Trimming removed 0 bases at V and 2 bases at J, with 14 bases between. Germline CDR1 and CDR2: SGHNT and YYREEE (reference sequence). CDR3 length equals 16 residues. The CDR3, as DNA: TGTGCCAGCAGCTTGGGGAGGATAGGGGGACAAGAGACCCAGTACTTC. This sequence encodes CASSLGRIGGQETQYF.

The chain couples TRBV19 to TRBJ1-5; a weak D match, TRBD1 (6 bases). V was trimmed by 3 bases and J by 2 bases, leaving 17 bases between them. Germline V gene data show CDR1 as LNHDA and CDR2 as SQIVND (reference sequence). This CDR3 comprises 17 residues. This chain's CDR3 is CASSIRAGELGNQPQHF. The CDR3 nucleotides read TGTGCCAGTAGTATTCGGGCAGGGGAATTGGGCAATCAGCCCCAGCATTTT.

The chain couples TRBV4-2 to TRBJ2-1, with D possibly being TRBD1 (5 bases). CDR1 and CDR2 (germline): LGHNA, YNFKEQ. With 0 bases removed from V and 5 bases from J, the gap between germline ends came to 11 bases. The CDR3 runs to 15 residues. The CDR3 protein is CASSQESLGDNEQFF. The CDR3 DNA reads TGTGCCAGCAGCCAAGAATCCTTAGGGGACAATGAGCAGTTCTTC.

The chain uses TRBV28 and TRBJ1-4; D perhaps matches TRBD1 (6 bases). Trimming took 7 bases from V and 4 from J, leaving 7 bases between them. Germline loops: CDR1 MDHEN, CDR2 SYDVKM. The CDR3 is 12 amino acids. The CDR3 nucleotides are TGTGCCAGCAAACAGGGTAATGAAAAACTGTTTTTT. Its translation is CASKQGNEKLFF.

V usage is TRBV7-9 and J usage is TRBJ1-4; 9 bases line up with TRBD1. With 3 bases clipped from V and 3 bases from J, the junction kept 2 bases outside the gene matches. Germline V gene sequence: CDR1 SEHNR, CDR2 FQNEAQ (reference sequence). This CDR3 is 15 amino acids long. The CDR3 DNA reads as TGTGCCAGCAGCTTCAGGACAGGGGCTAATGAAAAACTGTTTTTT. Encoded protein: CASSFRTGANEKLFF.

This chain joins TRBV6-6 and TRBJ2-3; 7 positions agree with TRBD2. The CDR3 is 14 amino acids. J gave up 3 bases and V 6 bases, and 6 bases lay outside the gene matches. Per germline, CDR1 MNHNY and CDR2 SVGAGI (reference sequence). CDR3 coding DNA: TGTGCCAGCAGATTCAGCGGGGAAACAGATACGCAGTATTTT. This codes for CASRFSGETDTQYF.